This T cell receptor beta chain was observed in a study of blood T cell repertoires in COVID-19. Study-level background: Donors in the United States, Italy and Spain gave samples during acute or convalescent COVID-19.

The method was immunoSEQ multiplex PCR; TCRdb's version includes in-frame clones alone and lacks a portion of them. The data contain around 160,000 clones, about 85% of them singletons. The trim removed 5 bases at V and 9 bases at J, leaving 7 bases unmatched. The CDR3 covers 13 residues. Germline V gives CDR1 MNHEY, CDR2 SVGAGI. The chain uses TRBV6-5 and TRBJ1-1, with 9 bases fitting TRBD1. This sequence originates from a woman between 35 and 50 years old with active or convalescent COVID-19. Sequenced input: peripheral blood. CDR3 nucleotide sequence: TGTGCCAGCAGTCCCGACAGGGGGATTCAAGCTTTCTTT. Translating it yields CASSPDRGIQAFF.